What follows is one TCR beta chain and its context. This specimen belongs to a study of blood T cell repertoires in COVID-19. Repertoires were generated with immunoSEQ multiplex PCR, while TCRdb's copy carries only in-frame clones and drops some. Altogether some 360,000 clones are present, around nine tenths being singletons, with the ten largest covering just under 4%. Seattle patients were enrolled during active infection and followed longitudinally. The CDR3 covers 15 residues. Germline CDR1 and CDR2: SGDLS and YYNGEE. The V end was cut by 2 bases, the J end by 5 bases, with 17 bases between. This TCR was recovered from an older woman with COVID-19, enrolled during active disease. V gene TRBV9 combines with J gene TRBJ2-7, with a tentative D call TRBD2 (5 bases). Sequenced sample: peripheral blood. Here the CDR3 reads CASSVAAVGRNEQYF. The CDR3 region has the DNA TGTGCCAGCAGCGTGGCAGCGGTAGGGCGGAACGAGCAGTACTTC.